This is a list of T cell receptor beta chains from one sample in a study of blood T cell repertoires in COVID-19. Clones were sequenced by immunoSEQ multiplex PCR, and TCRdb holds only the in-frame ones, with some missing. The repertoire holds around 250,000 clones, with 85% to 90% as singletons. The sample comprised peripheral blood. The source is a man between 18 and 35 years old with active or convalescent COVID-19. Each CDR3 is given with its conserved first and last residue. A D gene is named only where the DNA matches it firmly. Clone size is stated in some rows and not others, as once, few, many or a class when expanded.

abundance,j_gene,v_gene,d_gene,CDR3nt,CDR3aa
.,TRBJ2-1,TRBV19,.,TGTGCCAGTAGTCCGCGGTCCAGGGAGGTGCAGTTCTTC,CASSPRSREVQFF
.,TRBJ2-5,TRBV19,.,TGTGCCAGTAATGGGGCGCAGCAAGAGACCCAGTACTTC,CASNGAQQETQYF
.,TRBJ2-2,TRBV12-3/TRBV12-4,.,TGTGCCAGCAGTCGGGGAGACACCGGGGAGCTGTTTTTT,CASSRGDTGELFF
.,TRBJ2-7,TRBV9,TRBD2,TGTGCCAGCAGCGTAAGCGGGGGGCCTTCCTACGAGCAGTACTTC,CASSVSGGPSYEQYF
.,TRBJ2-7,TRBV5-4,.,TGTGCCAGCAGCTTGGTGGCGGATAGGTCCTACGAGCAGTACTTC,CASSLVADRSYEQYF
.,TRBJ2-3,TRBV10-3,TRBD1,TGTGCCATCCGGGACAGGGAGCCCACAGATACGCAGTATTTT,CAIRDREPTDTQYF
.,TRBJ2-7,TRBV7-9,.,TGTGCCAGCAGCGCCCCGGGTCTCTCCTACGAGCAGTACTTC,CASSAPGLSYEQYF
.,TRBJ1-4,TRBV5-1,TRBD1,TGCGCCAGCAGCTTGAGACAGGGGGGAAAACTGTTTTTT,CASSLRQGGKLFF
many,TRBJ2-4,TRBV7-9,TRBD1,TGTGCCAGCAGCTGGGGACAGGGGGACAAAAACATTCAGTACTTC,CASSWGQGDKNIQYF
.,TRBJ2-4,TRBV5-1,TRBD1,TGCGCCAGCAGCTTACAGGGGGCCGCCAAAAACATTCAGTACTTC,CASSLQGAAKNIQYF
.,TRBJ2-5,TRBV6-2/TRBV6-3,TRBD1,TGTGCCAGCAGTTACCCGAGGACAGGGAAAGAGACCCAGTACTTC,CASSYPRTGKETQYF
.,TRBJ2-1,TRBV28,TRBD1,TGTGCCAGCAGTCTATCCGGGACAGGGGCCTACAATGAGCAGTTCTTC,CASSLSGTGAYNEQFF
.,TRBJ2-1,TRBV7-2,.,TGTGCCAGCAGCTTAGTGGCTGAGCAGTTCTTC,CASSLVAEQFF
few,TRBJ2-2,TRBV27,.,TGTGCCAGCAGCCCCGGGACTTCACACCGGGGAGCTGTTTTT,CASSPGTSHRGAVF
.,TRBJ2-3,TRBV10-3,.,TGTGCCATCAGTGGCACAGGCCCTCACCTCGCAGATACGCAGTATTTT,CAISGTGPHLADTQYF
.,TRBJ2-2,TRBV25-1,.,TGTGCCAGCAGTCGAACTAACACCGGGGAGCTGTTTTTT,CASSRTNTGELFF
.,TRBJ1-2,TRBV7-2,TRBD1,TGTGCCAGCAGCTGGCAAACGGGACAGCGTGGGGGCTACACCTTC,CASSWQTGQRGGYTF
once,TRBJ2-3,TRBV15,TRBD2,TGTGCCACCGTTGGTAGCGGGGGGCCCATAGAGCAGTATTTT,CATVGSGGPIEQYF
.,TRBJ2-2,TRBV19,.,TGTGCCAGTACCAATTTGGGGGAGCTGTTTTTT,CASTNLGELFF
.,TRBJ1-5,TRBV12-2,.,TGTGCAAGTCGCTTAAGCCGGGACAGGGTGGGTAATCAGCCCCAGCATTTT,CASRLSRDRVGNQPQHF
.,TRBJ2-2,TRBV19,.,TGTGCCAGTAGTCGAGACACCGGGGAGCTGTTTTTT,CASSRDTGELFF
.,TRBJ2-7,TRBV30,TRBD2,TGTGCCTGGACTAGCGGACCCTACGAGCAGTACTTC,CAWTSGPYEQYF
.,TRBJ1-5,TRBV19,.,TGTGCCAGTAGTATAGTTGACAGAACCCATCAGCCCCAGCATTTT,CASSIVDRTHQPQHF
.,TRBJ1-1,TRBV6-5,TRBD1,TGTGCCAGCACCCGCCTAGGGACAGGAGGCTCTGAAGCTTTCTTT,CASTRLGTGGSEAFF
.,TRBJ2-3,TRBV12-3/TRBV12-4,.,TGTGCCAGCAGTTTAGTCGGGACACCCCATGGATTT,CASSLVGTPHGF
once,TRBJ2-7,TRBV6-5,.,TGTGCCAGCAGTCAGGGTTGGGGGGGGGCCGAGCAGTACTTC,CASSQGWGGAEQYF
.,TRBJ1-5,TRBV19,.,TGTGCCAGTAGTATGGGAGGAGGGGCTCGCCAGCCCCAGCATTTT,CASSMGGGARQPQHF
once,TRBJ2-3,TRBV6-6,TRBD2,TGTGCCAGCAGCCGAACGGCCGTAGCGGGACCCACAGATACGCAGTATTTT,CASSRTAVAGPTDTQYF
.,TRBJ2-3,TRBV4-2,TRBD2,TGTGCCAGCAGCCAAAAACTAGCGGGGGTACTTAACACAGATACGCAGTATTTT,CASSQKLAGVLNTDTQYF